This T cell receptor (beta chain) derives from a study of CD8+CD57+ T cells in acquired aplastic anemia. For the study at large: An average of roughly 3 ug of DNA was obtained from sorted CD4+ and CD8+ cells.

The CDR3 contains 16 residues. Germline values: CDR1 SEHNR, CDR2 FQNEAQ (reference sequence). V was clipped by 5 bases and J by 13 bases, with 24 bases between them. Concerning this clonotype: Its antigen is unidentified.

Findings of the study overall: Patients and controls were found to share 25 to 35 CD8+ CDR3 sequences.

The patients chosen for sequencing had shown expansion of CD8+CD57+ cells (detected by flow cytometry). With no exception, the patients had severe acquired aplastic anemia. Patients had received no therapy at the time of blood sampling. Genomic DNA constituted the template upon which TCR beta VDJ and CDR3 profiling was performed. TCRdb re-derived calls from the reads in MiXCR, one entry per CDR3 protein. The table has roughly 250,000 distinct CDR3 sequences, 82% seen once. Sequencing was performed on sorted CD4+, CD8+, or CD8+CD57+ T cells (not recorded which) from PBMCs. The receptor was isolated from a human donor with aplastic anemia. The rearrangement links TRBV7-9 to TRBJ1-6; weak D call: TRBD1 (5 bases). The CDR3, as DNA: TGTGCCAGCAGCGCTGACAGAGCCGGCGGTAGTGATCCCCTCCACTTT. Translation: CASSADRAGGSDPLHF.